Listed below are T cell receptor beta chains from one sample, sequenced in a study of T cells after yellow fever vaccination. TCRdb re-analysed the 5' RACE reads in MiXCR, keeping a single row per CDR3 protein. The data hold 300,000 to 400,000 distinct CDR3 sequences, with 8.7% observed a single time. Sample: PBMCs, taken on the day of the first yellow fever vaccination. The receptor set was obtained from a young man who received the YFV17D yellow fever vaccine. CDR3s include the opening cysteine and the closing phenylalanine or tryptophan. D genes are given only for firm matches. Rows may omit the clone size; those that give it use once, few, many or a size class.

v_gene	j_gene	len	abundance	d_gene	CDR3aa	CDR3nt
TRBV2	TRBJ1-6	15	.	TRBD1	CASSEAGTGNSPLHF	TGTGCCAGCAGTGAAGCTGGGACAGGGAATTCACCCCTCCACTTT
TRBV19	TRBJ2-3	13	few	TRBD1	CASRTGAEDTQYF	TGTGCCAGTAGGACAGGGGCAGAGGATACGCAGTATTTT
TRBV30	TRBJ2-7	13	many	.	CAWSSMGEGRQYF	TGTGCCTGGAGTTCAATGGGCGAGGGTAGGCAGTACTTC
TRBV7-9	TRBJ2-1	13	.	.	CASSLAGTREQFF	TGTGCCAGCAGCTTAGCCGGGACCAGAGAGCAGTTCTTC
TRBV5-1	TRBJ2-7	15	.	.	CASSPRGGTDYEQYF	TGCGCCAGCAGCCCGCGGGGCGGGACAGACTACGAGCAGTACTTC
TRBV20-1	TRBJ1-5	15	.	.	CSAQRAGHSNQPQHF	TGCAGTGCCCAACGTGCTGGACATAGCAATCAGCCCCAGCATTTT
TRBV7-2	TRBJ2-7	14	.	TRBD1	CASSSEQGTYDQYF	TGTGCCAGCAGCTCCGAACAGGGGACCTACGACCAGTACTTC
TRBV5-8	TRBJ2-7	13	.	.	CASSPGSAGEQYF	TGTGCCAGCAGCCCTGGGAGCGCGGGCGAGCAGTACTTC
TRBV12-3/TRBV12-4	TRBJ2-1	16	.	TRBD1	CASTPGYRGFYNEQFF	TGTGCCAGCACCCCAGGGTACAGGGGATTTTACAATGAGCAGTTCTTC
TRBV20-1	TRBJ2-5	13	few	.	CSATNWDTETQYF	TGCAGTGCTACTAATTGGGACACGGAGACCCAGTACTTC
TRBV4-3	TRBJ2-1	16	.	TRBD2	CASSQGLAGGPGEQFF	TGCGCCAGCAGCCAAGGCCTAGCGGGGGGGCCTGGGGAGCAGTTCTTC
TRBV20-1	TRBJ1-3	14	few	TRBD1	CSARGDSSGNTIYF	TGCAGTGCTAGGGGGGACAGCTCTGGAAACACCATATATTTT
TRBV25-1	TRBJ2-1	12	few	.	CASSAGSPVQFF	TGTGCCAGCAGTGCAGGCAGTCCTGTGCAGTTCTTC
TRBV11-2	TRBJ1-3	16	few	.	CASSSITGTTGNTIYF	TGTGCCAGCAGCTCTATCACCGGGACAACTGGAAACACCATATATTTT
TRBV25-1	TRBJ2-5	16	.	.	CASSDIFAIDTETQYF	TGTGCCAGCAGTGACATTTTTGCCATCGACACTGAGACCCAGTACTTC
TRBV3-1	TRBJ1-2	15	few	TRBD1	CASSQAAGGALGYTF	TGTGCCAGCAGCCAAGCCGCAGGGGGCGCATTGGGCTACACCTTC
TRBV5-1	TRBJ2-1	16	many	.	CASSPPGGSSYNEQFF	TGCGCCAGCAGCCCCCCCGGCGGAAGCTCCTACAATGAGCAGTTCTTC
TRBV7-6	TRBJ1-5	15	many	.	CASSLQSGFNQPQHF	TGTGCCAGCAGCTTACAAAGCGGGTTCAATCAGCCCCAGCATTTT
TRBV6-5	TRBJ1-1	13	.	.	CASSYASGTEAFF	TGTGCCAGCAGTTACGCGTCGGGAACTGAAGCTTTCTTT
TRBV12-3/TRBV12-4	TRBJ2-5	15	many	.	CASSSGDGLPETQYF	TGTGCCAGCAGCTCGGGTGACGGGCTCCCTGAGACCCAGTACTTC
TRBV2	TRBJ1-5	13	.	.	CASTKELGQPQHF	TGTGCCAGCACTAAGGAGTTGGGTCAGCCCCAGCATTTT
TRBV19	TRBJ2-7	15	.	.	CASSIGGASSYEQYF	TGTGCCAGTAGTATAGGCGGGGCAAGCTCCTACGAGCAGTACTTC
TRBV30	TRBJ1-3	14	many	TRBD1	CAWGQGGFGNTIYF	TGTGCCTGGGGCCAGGGGGGCTTTGGAAACACCATATATTTT
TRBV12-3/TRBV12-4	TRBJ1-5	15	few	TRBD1	CASSLGTGANQPQHF	TGTGCCAGCAGTTTAGGGACAGGGGCCAATCAGCCCCAGCATTTT
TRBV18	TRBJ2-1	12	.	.	CASSTDSNEQFF	TGTGCCAGCTCAACAGACAGCAATGAGCAGTTCTTC
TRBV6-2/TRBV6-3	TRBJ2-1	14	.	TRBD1	CASSRGQGKGEQFF	TGTGCCAGCAGTAGAGGACAGGGTAAAGGTGAGCAGTTCTTC
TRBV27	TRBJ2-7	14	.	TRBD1	CASSPRQGSYEQYF	TGTGCCAGCAGTCCCCGACAGGGTTCCTACGAGCAGTACTTC
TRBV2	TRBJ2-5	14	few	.	CASSEAGAPETQYF	TGTGCCAGCAGTGAAGCGGGGGCCCCAGAGACCCAGTACTTC
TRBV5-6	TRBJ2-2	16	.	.	CASSLFDHSNTGELFF	TGTGCCAGCAGCCTTTTCGACCACTCGAACACCGGGGAGCTGTTTTTT
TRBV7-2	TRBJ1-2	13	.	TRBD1	CASSFTGDSGYTF	TGTGCCAGCAGCTTTACAGGGGATAGTGGCTACACCTTC